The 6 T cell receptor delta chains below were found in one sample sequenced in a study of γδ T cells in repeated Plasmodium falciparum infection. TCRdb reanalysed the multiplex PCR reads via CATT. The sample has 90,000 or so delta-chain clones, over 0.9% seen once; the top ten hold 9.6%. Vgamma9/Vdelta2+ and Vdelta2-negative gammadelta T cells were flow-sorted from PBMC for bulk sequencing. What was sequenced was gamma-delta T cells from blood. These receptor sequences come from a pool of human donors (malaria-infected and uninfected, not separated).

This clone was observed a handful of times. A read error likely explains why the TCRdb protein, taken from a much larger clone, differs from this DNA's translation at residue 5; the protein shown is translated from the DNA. CDR3 region: CALGVLFPIPGESGKLIF. CDR3 bases: TGTGCTCTTGGGGTACTTTTCCCCATTCCGGGCGAATCTGGTAAACTCATCTTT. The chain recombines TRDV1 with TRDJ1, with no clear D. The CDR3 loop spans 18 amino acids. Germline CDR1 TSWWSYY, CDR2 QGS. The V end was cut by 4 bases, the J end by 7 bases, with 28 bases between.

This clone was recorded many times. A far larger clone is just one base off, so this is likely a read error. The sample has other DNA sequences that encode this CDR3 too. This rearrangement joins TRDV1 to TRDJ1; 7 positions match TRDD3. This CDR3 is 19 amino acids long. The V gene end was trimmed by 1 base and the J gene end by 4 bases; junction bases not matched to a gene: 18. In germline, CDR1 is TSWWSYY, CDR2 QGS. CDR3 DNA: TGTGCTCTTGGGGAACATAAGGCGGACTGGGGCGCTCGGGTCGATAAACTCATCTTT. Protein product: CALGEHKADWGARVDKLIF.

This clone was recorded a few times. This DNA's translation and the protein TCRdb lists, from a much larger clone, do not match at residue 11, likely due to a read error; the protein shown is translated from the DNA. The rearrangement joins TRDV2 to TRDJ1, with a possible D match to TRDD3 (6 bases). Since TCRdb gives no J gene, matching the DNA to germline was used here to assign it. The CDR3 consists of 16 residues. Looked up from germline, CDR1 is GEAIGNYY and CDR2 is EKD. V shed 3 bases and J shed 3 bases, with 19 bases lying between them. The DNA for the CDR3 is TGTGCCTGTGACGCTTTGGGGGGCACGTACGCCGATAAACTCATCTTT. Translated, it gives CACDALGGTYADKLIF.

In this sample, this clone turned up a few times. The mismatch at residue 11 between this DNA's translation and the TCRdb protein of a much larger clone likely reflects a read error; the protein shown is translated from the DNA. CDR3 sequence (DNA): TGTGCCTGTGACACCATGTCCAGAACATACATCGATAAACTCATCTTT. This gives the protein CACDTMSRTYIDKLIF. The chain combines TRDV2 with TRDJ1; D unclear. TCRdb is silent on the J gene; assignment here came from matching the DNA to germline. CDR1 and CDR2 from the germline V gene are GEAIGNYY and EKD. The CDR3 is 16 amino acids. Trimming stripped 0 bases from V and 4 bases from J, with 17 bases between.

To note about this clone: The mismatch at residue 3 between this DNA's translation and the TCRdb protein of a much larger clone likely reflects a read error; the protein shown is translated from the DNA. The CDR3 DNA follows: TGTGCCCGTGACACCGTGACTGGGTCCCGGGACACCCGACAGATGTTTTTC. Protein: CARDTVTGSRDTRQMFF. The chain has TRDV2 and TRDJ3; perhaps TRDD3 as D (6 bases). TCRdb carries no J gene annotation; the J gene was assigned here by matching the DNA with germline. This CDR3 contains 17 residues. In germline, CDR1 is GEAIGNYY, CDR2 EKD.

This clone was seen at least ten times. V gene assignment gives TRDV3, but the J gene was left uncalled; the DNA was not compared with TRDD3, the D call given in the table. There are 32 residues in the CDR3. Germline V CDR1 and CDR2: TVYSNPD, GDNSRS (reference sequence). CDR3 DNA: TGTGCCTTGTGGGAGGTGCGGGGAATTATAAGAAACTCTTTGGCAGTGGAACAACACTTGTTGTCACAGGTAAGTATCGGAAGAATACAACATTTC. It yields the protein CALWEVRGIIRNSLAVEQHLLSQVSIGRIQHF.